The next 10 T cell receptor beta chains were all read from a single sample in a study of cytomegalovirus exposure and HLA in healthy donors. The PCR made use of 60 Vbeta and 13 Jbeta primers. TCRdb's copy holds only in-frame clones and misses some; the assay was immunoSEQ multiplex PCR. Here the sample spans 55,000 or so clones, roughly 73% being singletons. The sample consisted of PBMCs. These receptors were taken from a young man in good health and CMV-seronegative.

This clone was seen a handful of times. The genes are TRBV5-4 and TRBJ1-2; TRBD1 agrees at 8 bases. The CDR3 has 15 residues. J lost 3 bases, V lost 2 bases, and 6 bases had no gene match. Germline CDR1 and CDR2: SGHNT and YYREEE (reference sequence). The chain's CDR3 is CASSFQQGDHYGYTF. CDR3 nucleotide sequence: TGTGCCAGCAGCTTCCAACAGGGGGATCACTATGGCTACACCTTC.

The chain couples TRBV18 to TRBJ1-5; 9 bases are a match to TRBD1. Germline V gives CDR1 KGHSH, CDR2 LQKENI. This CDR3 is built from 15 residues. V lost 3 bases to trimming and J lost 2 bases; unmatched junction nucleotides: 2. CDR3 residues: CASSPRTGGNQPQHF. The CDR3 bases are TGTGCCAGCTCACCGAGGACAGGGGGCAATCAGCCCCAGCATTTT.

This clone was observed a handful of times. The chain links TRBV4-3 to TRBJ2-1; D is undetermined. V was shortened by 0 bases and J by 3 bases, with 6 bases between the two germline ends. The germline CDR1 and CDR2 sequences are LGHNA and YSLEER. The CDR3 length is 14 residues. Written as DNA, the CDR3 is TGCGCCAGCAGCCAAGATGCTAGCTACAATGAGCAGTTCTTC. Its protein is CASSQDASYNEQFF.

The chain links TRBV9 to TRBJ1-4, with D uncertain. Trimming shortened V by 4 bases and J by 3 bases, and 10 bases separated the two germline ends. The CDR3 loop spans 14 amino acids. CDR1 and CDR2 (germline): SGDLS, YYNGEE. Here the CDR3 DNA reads TGTGCCAGCAGCTACAGTTTGTCTAATGAAAAACTGTTTTTT. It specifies CASSYSLSNEKLFF.

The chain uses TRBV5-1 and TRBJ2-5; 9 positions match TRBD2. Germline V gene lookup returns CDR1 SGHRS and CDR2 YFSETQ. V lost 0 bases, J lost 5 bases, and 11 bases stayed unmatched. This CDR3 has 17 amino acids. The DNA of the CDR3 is TGCGCCAGCAGCTTGGGCTGGGGCGGGAGGGCTTCGGAGACCCAGTACTTC. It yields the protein CASSLGWGGRASETQYF. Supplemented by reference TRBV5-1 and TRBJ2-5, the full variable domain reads KAGVTQTPRYLIKTRGQQVTLSCSPISGHRSVSWYQQTPGQGLQFLFEYFSETQRNKGNFPGRFSGRQFSNSRSEMNVSTLELGDSALYLCASSLGWGGRASETQYFGPGTRLLVL.

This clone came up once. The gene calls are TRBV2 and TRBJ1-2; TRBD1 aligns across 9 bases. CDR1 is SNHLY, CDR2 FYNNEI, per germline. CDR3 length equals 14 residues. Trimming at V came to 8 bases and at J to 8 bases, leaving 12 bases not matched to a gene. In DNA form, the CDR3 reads TGTGCCAGCGATACTACAGGGGGCGCGGAAGGCTACACCTTC. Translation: CASDTTGGAEGYTF. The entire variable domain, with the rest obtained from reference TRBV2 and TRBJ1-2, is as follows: EPEVTQTPSHQVTQMGQEVILRCVPISNHLYFYWYRQILGQKVEFLVSFYNNEISEKSEIFDDQFSVERPDGSNFTLKIRSTKLEDSAMYFCASDTTGGAEGYTFGSGTRLTVV.

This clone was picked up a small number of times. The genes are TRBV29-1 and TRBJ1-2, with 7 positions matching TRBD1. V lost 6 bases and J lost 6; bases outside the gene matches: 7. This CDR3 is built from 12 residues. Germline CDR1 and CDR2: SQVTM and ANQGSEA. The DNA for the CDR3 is TGCAGCGTGGGGGACAGATCTAATGGCTACACCTTC. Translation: CSVGDRSNGYTF.

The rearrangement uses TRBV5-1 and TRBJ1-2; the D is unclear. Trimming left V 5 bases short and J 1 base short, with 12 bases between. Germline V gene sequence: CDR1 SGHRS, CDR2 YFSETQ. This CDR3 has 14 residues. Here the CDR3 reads CASRQRGDNYGYTF. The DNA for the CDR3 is TGCGCCAGCAGGCAGCGGGGAGATAACTATGGCTACACCTTC.

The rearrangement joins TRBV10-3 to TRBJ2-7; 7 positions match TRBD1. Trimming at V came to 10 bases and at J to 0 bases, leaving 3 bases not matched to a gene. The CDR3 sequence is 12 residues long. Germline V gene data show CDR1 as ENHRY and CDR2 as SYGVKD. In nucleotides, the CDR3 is TGTGCCACCTCAGGGGGCTCCTACGAGCAGTACTTC. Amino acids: CATSGGSYEQYF.

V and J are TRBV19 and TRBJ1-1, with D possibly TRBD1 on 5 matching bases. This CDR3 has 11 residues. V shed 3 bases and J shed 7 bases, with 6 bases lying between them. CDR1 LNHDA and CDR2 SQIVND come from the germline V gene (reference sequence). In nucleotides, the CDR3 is TGTGCCAGTAGTATCGGGGGTGAAGCTTTCTTT. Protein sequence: CASSIGGEAFF.